This T cell receptor beta chain was obtained from a study of shared clonotypes between healthy human individuals. Donors included only healthy HIV-negative adults lacking recent acute infections or vaccinations. The germline V gene has CDR1 MGHRA and CDR2 YSYEKL. Trimming stripped 4 bases from V and 4 bases from J, with 17 bases between. The CDR3 consists of 17 residues. Profiled with immunoSEQ multiplex PCR; TCRdb holds only in-frame clones, not every one. The table has 100,000 to 120,000 clones, around 66% seen once. The sequence was collected from a woman aged 25 to 39 in good health. V and J are TRBV4-1 and TRBJ2-6; D may be TRBD1 or TRBD2 (5 bases each). Sequencing was done on a sample of memory CD8+ T cells sorted from blood. Subset specified: CD45RO+ cells pooled with CCR7-negative TemRA cells. The CDR3 reads CASSRGAFALGANVLTF. The CDR3 nucleotides are TGCGCCAGCAGCCGAGGGGCCTTCGCTCTGGGGGCCAACGTCCTGACTTTC.